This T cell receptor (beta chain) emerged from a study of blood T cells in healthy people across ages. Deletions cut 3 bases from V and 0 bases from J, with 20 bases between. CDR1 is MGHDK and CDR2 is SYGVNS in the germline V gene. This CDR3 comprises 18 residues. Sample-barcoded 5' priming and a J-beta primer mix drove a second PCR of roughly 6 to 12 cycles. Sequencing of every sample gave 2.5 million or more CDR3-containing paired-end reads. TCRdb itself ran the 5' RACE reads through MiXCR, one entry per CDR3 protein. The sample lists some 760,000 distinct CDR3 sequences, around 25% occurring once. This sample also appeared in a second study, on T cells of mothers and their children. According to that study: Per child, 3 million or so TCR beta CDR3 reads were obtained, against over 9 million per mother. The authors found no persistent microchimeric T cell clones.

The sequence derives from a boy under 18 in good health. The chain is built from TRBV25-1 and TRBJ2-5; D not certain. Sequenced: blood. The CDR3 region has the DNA TGTGCCAGCAGTGACAGGCCGGACCCCACGATCTACCAAGAGACCCAGTACTTC. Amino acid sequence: CASSDRPDPTIYQETQYF.